Shown below are 28 T cell receptor beta chains from a single sample sequenced in a study of lung T cells in sarcoidosis with Löfgren's syndrome. TCRdb fed the reads into MiXCR, producing one record per CDR3 protein. The sample has some 19,000 distinct CDR3 sequences, around 20% seen once. Sequences were obtained from CD4+ T cells from bronchoalveolar lavage. These receptors were collected from a human donor with sarcoidosis (Löfgren's syndrome or another form), or a control subject (not recorded which).

This clonotype has only a few counts. V gene TRBV5-1 combines with J gene TRBJ2-7; perhaps TRBD1 as D (6 bases). Germline loops: CDR1 SGHRS, CDR2 YFSETQ. V gave up 7 bases and J gave up 1 base, with 18 bases separating them. CDR3 size: 15 residues. In DNA, the CDR3 is TGCGCCAGCGCCCGACAGGCGGATCGGTCCTACGAGCAGTACTTC. This translates into CASARQADRSYEQYF. The variable domain in full, completed from reference TRBV5-1 and TRBJ2-7, reads KAGVTQTPRYLIKTRGQQVTLSCSPISGHRSVSWYQQTPGQGLQFLFEYFSETQRNKGNFPGRFSGRQFSNSRSEMNVSTLELGDSALYLCASARQADRSYEQYFGPGTRLTVT.

Notes on this clonotype: This may arise from a read error, as a much more abundant clone is one base away. This chain connects TRBV2 to TRBJ2-7; no firm D call. Germline-derived CDR1 and CDR2 are SNHLY and FYNNEI. The germline V and J ends were trimmed by 8 bases and 9 bases, with 11 bases remaining between them. The CDR3 has 10 amino acids. As DNA, the CDR3 is TGTGCCAGCGCCGACTGGGGGCAGTACTTC. Its protein is CASADWGQYF.

As for this clonotype: A read error is possible here, since a much larger clone lies one base away. The CDR3 DNA follows: TGTGCCAGCAGCTTAGGACTAGCGGGAGGGGAGCTGTCTTTT. As protein: CASSLGLAGGELSF. The chain is built from TRBV7-6 and TRBJ2-2, with 14 nucleotides matching TRBD2. Germline CDR1 and CDR2: SGHVS and FNYEAQ. CDR3 length: 14 residues.

Many counts were recorded for this clonotype. The chain combines TRBV10-3 with TRBJ1-1; D remains ambiguous. In germline, CDR1 is ENHRY, CDR2 SYGVKD. The CDR3 covers 13 residues. Deletions cut 4 bases from V and 0 bases from J, with 6 bases between. CDR3 amino acids: CAISGPVNTEAFF. CDR3 nucleotides: TGTGCCATCAGTGGACCCGTGAACACTGAAGCTTTCTTT.

With regard to this clonotype: Possible read error: a much larger clone is one base away. The CDR3 does not close with the conserved phenylalanine or tryptophan, likely indicating a read error. The gene calls are TRBV2 and TRBJ2-7; D is uncertain. From germline, CDR1 is SNHLY and CDR2 FYNNEI. The CDR3 extends over 14 amino acids. V dropped 3 bases and J dropped 4 bases, with 13 bases sitting between them. CDR3 nucleotide sequence: TGTGCCAGCAGTGACGACCGTGCAGTTTACGAGCAGTACCTC. It specifies CASSDDRAVYEQYL.

The chain employs TRBV5-5 and TRBJ2-1, with D perhaps TRBD2 (5 bases). Germline CDR1 SGHKS, CDR2 YYEKEE (reference sequence). Trimming stripped 0 bases from V and 0 bases from J, with 7 bases between. The CDR3 is made up of 15 amino acids. DNA for the CDR3: TGTGCCAGCAGCTTGGTCGCGGGCTCCTACAATGAGCAGTTCTTC. This encodes CASSLVAGSYNEQFF.

This rearrangement joins TRBV30 to TRBJ1-1; 11 bases match TRBD1. CDR1 is GTSNPN and CDR2 is SVGIG in the germline V gene (reference sequence). This CDR3 is built from 14 residues. J lost 0 bases, V lost 5 bases, and 2 bases had no gene match. CDR3 amino acids: CAWGTGGMNTEAFF. The CDR3, as DNA: TGTGCCTGGGGGACAGGGGGAATGAACACTGAAGCTTTCTTT.

The V and J genes are TRBV9 and TRBJ2-7; 9 nucleotides match TRBD2. V was pared by 4 bases and J by 3 bases, with 5 bases of the junction left unmatched. This CDR3 has 14 residues. Looked up from germline, CDR1 is SGDLS and CDR2 is YYNGEE. CDR3 sequence: CASSPGTSSYEQYF. The CDR3 bases are TGTGCCAGCAGCCCAGGGACTAGCAGCTACGAGCAGTACTTC.

The V call is TRBV11-2, the J call TRBJ2-1; 9 nucleotides match TRBD2. Germline CDR1 reads SGHAT; CDR2 reads FQNNGV. The junction had 8 bases not matched to a gene; V was cut back by 5 bases and J by 6 bases. The CDR3 has 15 residues. The CDR3 region is CASSTSGRTFNEQFF. The CDR3 DNA follows: TGTGCCAGCAGCACAAGCGGGAGGACGTTCAATGAGCAGTTCTTC.

This clonotype was counted ten times or more. The rearrangement links TRBV6-2 or TRBV6-3 to TRBJ2-1, with 8 bases that match TRBD1. This CDR3 is 17 amino acids long. Germline assignment: CDR1 MNHEY and CDR2 SVGEGT. Germline trimming cut 4 bases from V and 2 bases from J; bases unmatched to any gene: 10. The DNA for the CDR3 is TGTGCCAGCAGTTCAGGGGGCAGAGGCGTCGCCTACAATGAGCAGTTCTTC. This sequence encodes CASSSGGRGVAYNEQFF.

This clonotype is judged medium-sized. The rearrangement uses TRBV6-2 or TRBV6-3 and TRBJ1-1; D remains ambiguous. Germline V gene sequence: CDR1 MNHEY, CDR2 SVGEGT. The V end was cut by 2 bases, the J end by 1 base, with 11 bases between. The CDR3 runs 15 residues. This chain's CDR3 is CASSYGESSNTEAFF. CDR3 in DNA: TGTGCCAGCAGTTACGGGGAGTCCTCGAACACTGAAGCTTTCTTT.

At least ten counts were recorded for this clonotype. The chain has TRBV6-6 and TRBJ2-7; no clear D gene. V gave up 2 bases and J gave up 0 bases, with 14 bases separating them. The CDR3 is made up of 16 amino acids. CDR1 MNHNY and CDR2 SVGAGI come from the germline V gene (reference sequence). The CDR3 spells CASSYGSSSASYEQYF. Written as DNA, the CDR3 is TGTGCCAGCAGTTACGGGTCGTCGTCAGCCTCCTACGAGCAGTACTTC.

Within the sample, this clonotype is medium-sized. This chain links TRBV27 with TRBJ2-5; D gene uncertain. V was pared by 3 bases and J by 3 bases, with 11 bases between. Germline V CDR1 and CDR2: MNHEY, SMNVEV (reference sequence). The CDR3 sequence is 14 residues long. The CDR3: CASSFGLGKETQYF. The DNA of the CDR3 is TGTGCCAGCAGTTTCGGGCTAGGGAAAGAGACCCAGTACTTC.

This clonotype came up a few times. The chain carries TRBV3-1 and TRBJ1-5, with a weak D call TRBD1 (5 bases). From germline, CDR1 is LGHDT and CDR2 YNNKEL (reference sequence). This CDR3 comprises 14 residues. The V gene lost 2 bases and the J gene lost 4 bases, with 9 bases spanning the gap. CDR3 residues: CASSQWGSNQPQHF. CDR3 nucleotide sequence: TGTGCCAGCAGCCAATGGGGCTCAAATCAGCCCCAGCATTTT.

This clonotype was detected many times. This CDR3 is CSATDRDRDTQYF. The DNA for the CDR3 is TGCAGTGCGACCGACAGGGATCGAGATACGCAGTATTTT. This chain connects TRBV20-1 to TRBJ2-3; 7 positions agree with TRBD1. CDR3 length: 13 residues. V lost 6 bases, J lost 5 bases, and 8 bases stayed unmatched. Germline CDR1 DFQATT, CDR2 SNEGSKA (reference sequence).

Ten or more counts support this clonotype. The chain is built from TRBV4-2 and TRBJ2-3; TRBD1 matches at 8 bases. V lost 4 bases and J lost 1; bases outside the gene matches: 13. Germline V lookup: CDR1 LGHNA, CDR2 YNFKEQ. CDR3 size: 18 residues. The CDR3 DNA is TGTGCCAGCAGCCTTATTACAGGGGGGTCTGTCGGCACAGATACGCAGTATTTT. As protein: CASSLITGGSVGTDTQYF.

Concerning this clonotype: This may be a read error: a much more frequent sequence differs by one nucleotide. The chain is built from TRBV2 and TRBJ2-1; D is ambiguous. Germline CDR1 and CDR2: SNHLY and FYNNEI. This CDR3 is built from 12 residues. CDR3 DNA sequence: TGTGCCAGCAGTGTGGCGTTCTACGAGCGGTTCTTC. As protein: CASSVAFYERFF.

Only a few counts were recorded for this clonotype. This rearrangement joins TRBV5-1 to TRBJ2-7; 7 bases fit TRBD1. CDR3 length: 16 residues. Trimming cost V 3 bases and J 0 bases; bases outside gene matches: 9. CDR1 and CDR2 (germline): SGHRS, YFSETQ. The CDR3 spells CASSWPRQGYSYEQYF. The CDR3 DNA is TGCGCCAGCAGCTGGCCGCGACAGGGCTACTCCTACGAGCAGTACTTC.

This clonotype occurred many times. The rearrangement links TRBV2 to TRBJ1-1; D is undetermined. The CDR3 extends over 14 amino acids. Per germline, CDR1 SNHLY and CDR2 FYNNEI. V was cut by 5 bases and J by 0 bases, with 10 bases left in between. CDR3: CASSPIGMNTEAFF. The CDR3 DNA is TGTGCCAGCAGTCCTATAGGCATGAACACTGAAGCTTTCTTT.

Remarks on this clonotype: A much bigger clone sits one base away, suggesting this may be a read error. No conserved phenylalanine or tryptophan is present at the end of the CDR3, so a read error is the likely explanation. V and J are TRBV20-1 and TRBJ1-2; D is ambiguous. CDR3 length: 12 amino acids. Germline CDR1 reads DFQATT; CDR2 reads SNEGSKA (reference sequence). Trimming cost V 3 bases and J 7 bases, with 12 bases left between them. In DNA, the CDR3 is TGCAGTGCTAGCAGCAGATCGTTTGGCTACACCTCC. Its protein is CSASSRSFGYTS.

The J gene is TRBJ2-7, the V gene TRBV3-1; 10 bases are shared with TRBD2. After removal of 5 bases from V and 3 bases from J, the junction contained 4 bases not matched to a gene. There are 14 residues in the CDR3. From germline, CDR1 is LGHDT and CDR2 YNNKEL (reference sequence). DNA of the CDR3: TGTGCCAGCAGCTTCCTAGCGGGAGACTACGAGCAGTACTTC. Encoded protein: CASSFLAGDYEQYF.

This clonotype was counted between two and nine times. The chain links TRBV7-3 to TRBJ2-1; perhaps TRBD1 as D (5 bases). CDR3 length: 13 amino acids. Germline values: CDR1 SGHTA, CDR2 FQGTGA. V was trimmed by 5 bases and J by 9 bases, leaving 14 bases between them. The CDR3 here is CASSKGVNSEQFF. Written as DNA, the CDR3 is TGTGCCAGCAGCAAAGGGGTTAATAGTGAGCAGTTCTTC.

This chain joins TRBV18 and TRBJ2-2; D unresolved. The CDR3 runs to 15 residues. In germline, CDR1 is KGHSH, CDR2 LQKENI. The V end lost 8 bases, the J end lost 0 bases, and 13 bases lay between the germline ends. The CDR3 loop is CASPRATANTGELFF. CDR3 nucleotide sequence: TGTGCCAGCCCACGTGCGACCGCGAACACCGGGGAGCTGTTTTTT.

This clonotype was detected ten times or more. In nucleotides, the CDR3 is TGTGCCAGCAGCTTTAGCAGAGAGGGAAACACCATATATTTT. Its protein is CASSFSREGNTIYF. The rearrangement links TRBV7-2 to TRBJ1-3; D remains unclear. Looked up from germline, CDR1 is SGHTA and CDR2 is FQGNSA. The CDR3 is 14 residues long. The V end lost 3 bases, the J end lost 4 bases, and 10 bases lay between the germline ends.

This clonotype was seen a handful of times. This chain connects TRBV12-5 to TRBJ2-3; 8 nucleotides match TRBD1. V lost 3 bases and J lost 1; bases outside the gene matches: 6. Germline V CDR1 and CDR2: LGHNT, FRNRAP. The CDR3 is made up of 16 amino acids. The CDR3, as DNA: TGTGCTAGTGGTTTCTCCTCGGGACAGGGCACAGATACGCAGTATTTT. Encoded protein: CASGFSSGQGTDTQYF.

Comments on this clonotype: Sequence at one end of the junction differs from germline and may be a read error. The gene calls are TRBV29-1 and TRBJ1-1; the D is unclear. CDR3 length: 13 residues. Germline assignment: CDR1 SQVTM and CDR2 ANQGSEA. CDR3 in amino acids: CSVEYSKNTEVFF. The DNA for the CDR3 is TGCAGCGTTGAGTACAGTAAGAACACTGAAGTTTTCTTT.

Regarding this clonotype: This may stem from a read error, because a much larger clone lies one nucleotide away. The J gene is TRBJ1-1, the V gene TRBV7-2; D gene unclear. There are 11 residues in the CDR3. V was clipped by 5 bases and J by 2 bases, with 3 bases between them. Germline values: CDR1 SGHTA, CDR2 FQGNSA. The CDR3 bases are TGTGCCAGCAGCCTTAACACTGAAGCTTTCTTT. This gives the protein CASSLNTEAFF.

About this clonotype itself: A much larger clone is a single base away; this may be a read error. The chain is built from TRBV20-1 and TRBJ2-3; no clear D. V lost 7 bases to trimming and J lost 0 bases, with 14 bases between them. The CDR3 contains 14 residues. From germline, CDR1 is DFQATT and CDR2 SNEGSKA (reference sequence). CDR3 amino acids: CSVPQLDSTDTQYF. The CDR3 DNA reads TGCAGTGTTCCACAACTCGATAGCACAGATACGCAGTATTTT.